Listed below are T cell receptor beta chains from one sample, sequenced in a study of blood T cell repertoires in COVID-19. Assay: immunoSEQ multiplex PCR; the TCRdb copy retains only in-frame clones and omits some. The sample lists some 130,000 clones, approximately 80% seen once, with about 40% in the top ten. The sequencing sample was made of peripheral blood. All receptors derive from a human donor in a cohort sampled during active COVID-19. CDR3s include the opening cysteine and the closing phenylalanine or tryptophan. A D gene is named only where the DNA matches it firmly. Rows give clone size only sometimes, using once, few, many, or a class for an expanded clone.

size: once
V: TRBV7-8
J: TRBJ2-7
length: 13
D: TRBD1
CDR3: CASSLRQGREQYF
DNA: TGTGCCAGCAGCTTAAGACAGGGGCGCGAGCAGTACTTC

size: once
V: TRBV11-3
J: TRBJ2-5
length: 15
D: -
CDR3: CASSFGALAEETQYF
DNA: TGTGCCAGCAGCTTTGGGGCCCTCGCGGAAGAGACCCAGTACTTC

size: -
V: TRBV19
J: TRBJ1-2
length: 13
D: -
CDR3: CASSTGENYGYTF
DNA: TGTGCCAGTAGTACAGGGGAGAACTATGGCTACACCTTC

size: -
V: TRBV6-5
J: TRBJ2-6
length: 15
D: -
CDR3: CASSRDFTGLNVLTF
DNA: TGTGCCAGCAGTAGGGACTTCACTGGGTTAAACGTCCTGACTTTC

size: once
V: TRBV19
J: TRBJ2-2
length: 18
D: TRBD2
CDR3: CASSPRTSGGLGTGELFF
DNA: TGTGCCAGTAGTCCCCGGACTAGCGGGGGCTTGGGGACCGGGGAGCTGTTTTTT

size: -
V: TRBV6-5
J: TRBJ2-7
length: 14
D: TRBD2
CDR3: CASTLKAGSYEQYF
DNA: TGTGCCAGCACCCTGAAAGCGGGGTCTTACGAGCAGTACTTC

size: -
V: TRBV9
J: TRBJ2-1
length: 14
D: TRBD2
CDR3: CASSVIAGRNEQFF
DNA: TGTGCCAGCAGCGTGATAGCGGGGCGAAATGAGCAGTTCTTC

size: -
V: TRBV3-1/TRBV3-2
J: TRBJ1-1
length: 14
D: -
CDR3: CASSRQDRNTEAFF
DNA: TGTGCCAGCAGCCGCCAGGACAGGAACACTGAAGCTTTCTTT

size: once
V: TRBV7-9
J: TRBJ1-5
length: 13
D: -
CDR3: CASSLAGGEPQHF
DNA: TGTGCCAGCAGCTTAGCGGGGGGGGAGCCCCAGCATTTT

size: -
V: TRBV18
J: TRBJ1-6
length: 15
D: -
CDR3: CASSPSGPKNSPLHF
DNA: TGTGCCAGCTCACCATCAGGGCCGAAAAATTCACCCCTCCACTTT

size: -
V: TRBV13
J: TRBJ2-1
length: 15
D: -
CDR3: CASSLNLPAYNEQFF
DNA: TGTGCCAGCAGTCTTAATCTCCCCGCCTACAATGAGCAGTTCTTC

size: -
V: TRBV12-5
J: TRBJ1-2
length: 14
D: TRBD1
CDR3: CASGTTGGRSSYTF
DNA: TGTGCTAGTGGAACCACAGGGGGCCGTAGTAGCTACACCTTC

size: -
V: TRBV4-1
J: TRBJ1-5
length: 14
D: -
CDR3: CASSAAGNHQPQHF
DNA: TGCGCCAGCAGCGCGGCGGGGAATCACCAGCCCCAGCATTTT

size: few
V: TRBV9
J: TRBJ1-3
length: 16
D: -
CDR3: CASSVAPQTSGNTIYF
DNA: TGTGCCAGCAGCGTAGCCCCACAGACCTCTGGAAACACCATATATTTT

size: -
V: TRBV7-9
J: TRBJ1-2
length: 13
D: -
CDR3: CASSLPSGSGYTF
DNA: TGTGCCAGCAGCTTACCGTCGGGTTCTGGCTACACCTTC

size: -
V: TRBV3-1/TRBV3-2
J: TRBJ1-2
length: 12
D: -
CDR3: CASSQVSVGVTF
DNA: TGTGCCAGCAGCCAAGTTTCGGTGGGAGTCACCTTC

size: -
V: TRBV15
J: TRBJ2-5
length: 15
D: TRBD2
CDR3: CATSRDLAGQETQYF
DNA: TGTGCCACCAGCAGAGACCTAGCGGGACAAGAGACCCAGTACTTC

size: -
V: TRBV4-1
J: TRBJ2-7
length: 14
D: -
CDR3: CASRLRQENYEQYF
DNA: TGCGCCAGCCGTCTGCGACAGGAAAACTACGAGCAGTACTTC

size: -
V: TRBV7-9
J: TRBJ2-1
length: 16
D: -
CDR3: CASSRPRGRSLDEQFF
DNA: TGTGCCAGCAGCCGTCCCCGAGGAAGGAGTTTGGATGAGCAGTTCTTC

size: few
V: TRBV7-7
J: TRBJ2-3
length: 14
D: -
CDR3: CASSRGLPTDTQYF
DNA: TGTGCTAGCAGCAGGGGACTCCCCACAGATACGCAGTATTTT

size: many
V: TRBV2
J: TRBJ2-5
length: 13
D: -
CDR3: CASVLDREETQYF
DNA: TGTGCCAGCGTTTTGGACAGAGAAGAGACCCAGTACTTC

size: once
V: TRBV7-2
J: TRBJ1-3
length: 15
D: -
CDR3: CASSLVSGPGNTIYF
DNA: TGTGCCAGCAGCTTAGTATCAGGGCCTGGAAACACCATATATTTT

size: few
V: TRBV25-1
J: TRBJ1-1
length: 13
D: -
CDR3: CASSEGLHRYAFF
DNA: TGTGCCAGCAGTGAGGGCCTTCATAGGTATGCTTTCTTT

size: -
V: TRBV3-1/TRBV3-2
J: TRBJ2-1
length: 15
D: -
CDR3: CASSQDGRAGDEQFF
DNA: TGTGCCAGCAGCCAAGATGGGCGGGCTGGGGATGAGCAGTTCTTC

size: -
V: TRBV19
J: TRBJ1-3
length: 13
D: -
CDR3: CASSSREEDTIYF
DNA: TGTGCCAGTAGTAGTAGGGAGGAAGACACCATATATTTT

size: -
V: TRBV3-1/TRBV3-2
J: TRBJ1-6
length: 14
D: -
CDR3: CASSQDLYSSPLHF
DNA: TGTGCCAGCAGCCAAGATCTTTATAGTTCACCCCTCCACTTT

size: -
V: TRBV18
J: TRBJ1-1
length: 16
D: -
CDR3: CASSPNSGNMNTEAFF
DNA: TGTGCCAGCTCACCTAATTCAGGGAACATGAACACTGAAGCTTTCTTT

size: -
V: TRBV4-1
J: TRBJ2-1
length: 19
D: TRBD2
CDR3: CASSQEPGLAGRGDNEQFF
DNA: TGCGCCAGCAGCCAAGAACCTGGACTAGCGGGGAGGGGGGATAATGAGCAGTTCTTC

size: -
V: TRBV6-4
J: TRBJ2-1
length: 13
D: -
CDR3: CASSGEREDEQFF
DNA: TGTGCCAGCAGTGGTGAACGAGAAGATGAGCAGTTCTTC

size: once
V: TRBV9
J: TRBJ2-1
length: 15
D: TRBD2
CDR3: CASSPRGEGNNEQFF
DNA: TGTGCCAGCAGCCCCCGCGGGGAGGGGAACAATGAGCAGTTCTTC

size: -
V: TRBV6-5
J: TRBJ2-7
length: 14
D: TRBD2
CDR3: CASASGGTPYEQYF
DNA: TGTGCCAGCGCTAGCGGGGGGACTCCCTACGAGCAGTACTTC

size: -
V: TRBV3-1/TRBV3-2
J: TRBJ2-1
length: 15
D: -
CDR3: CASSQDLFGFNEQFF
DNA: TGTGCCAGCAGCCAAGATCTTTTCGGGTTCAATGAGCAGTTCTTC

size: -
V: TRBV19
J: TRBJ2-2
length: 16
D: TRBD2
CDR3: CASSILAGANTGELFF
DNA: TGTGCCAGTAGTATCCTAGCGGGGGCCAACACCGGGGAGCTGTTTTTT

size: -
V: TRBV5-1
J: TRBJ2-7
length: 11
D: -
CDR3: CASRIGDEQYF
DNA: TGCGCCAGCAGAATTGGAGACGAGCAGTACTTC

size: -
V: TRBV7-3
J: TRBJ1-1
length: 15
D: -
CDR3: CASSLAGTINTEAFF
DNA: TGTGCCAGCAGCTTAGCCGGGACTATAAACACTGAAGCTTTCTTT

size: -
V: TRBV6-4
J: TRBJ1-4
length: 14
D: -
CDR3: CASSPGGNGEKLFF
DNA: TGTGCCAGCAGTCCGGGGGGTAATGGTGAAAAACTGTTTTTT

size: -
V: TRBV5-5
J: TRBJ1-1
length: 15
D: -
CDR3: CASSLSPSLNTEAFF
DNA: TGTGCCAGCAGCTTATCCCCCAGTTTGAACACTGAAGCTTTCTTT

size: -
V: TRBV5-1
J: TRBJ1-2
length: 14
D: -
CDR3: CASSLQGWNYGYTF
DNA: TGCGCCAGCAGCTTACAGGGATGGAACTATGGCTACACCTTC

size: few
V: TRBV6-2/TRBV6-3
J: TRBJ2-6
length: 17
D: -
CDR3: CASSFWPRESGANVLTF
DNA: TGTGCCAGCAGTTTTTGGCCCCGGGAGTCTGGGGCCAACGTCCTGACTTTC

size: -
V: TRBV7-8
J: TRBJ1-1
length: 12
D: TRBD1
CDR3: CASSRTGAEAFF
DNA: TGTGCCAGCAGCCGGACAGGGGCTGAAGCTTTCTTT

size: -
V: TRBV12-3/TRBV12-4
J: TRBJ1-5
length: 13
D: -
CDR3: CASSYPGNQPQHF
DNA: TGTGCCAGCAGTTACCCAGGGAATCAGCCCCAGCATTTT

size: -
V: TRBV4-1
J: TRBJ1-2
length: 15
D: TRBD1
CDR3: CASSQDENRGYGYTF
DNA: TGCGCCAGCAGCCAAGATGAGAACAGGGGCTATGGCTACACCTTC

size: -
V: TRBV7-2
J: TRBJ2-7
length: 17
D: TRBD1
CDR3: CASSPSGGTGAYYEQYF
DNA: TGTGCCAGCAGTCCATCGGGCGGGACAGGGGCGTACTACGAGCAGTACTTC

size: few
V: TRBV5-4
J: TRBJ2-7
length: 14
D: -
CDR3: CASSSGILAYEQYF
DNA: TGTGCCAGCAGCTCAGGCATCCTTGCCTACGAGCAGTACTTC

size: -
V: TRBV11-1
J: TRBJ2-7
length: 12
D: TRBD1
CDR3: CASSLDRGEQYF
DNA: TGTGCCAGCAGCTTGGACAGGGGGGAGCAGTACTTC

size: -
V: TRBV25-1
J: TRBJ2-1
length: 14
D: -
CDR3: CASSDWGAYNEQFF
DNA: TGTGCCAGCAGTGATTGGGGAGCCTACAATGAGCAGTTCTTC